This T cell receptor beta chain derives from a study of neurological immune-mediated disorders. The cDNA was generated by 5'RACE with 10-nucleotide random UMIs. In TCRdb, the 5' RACE reads were re-called with MiXCR into one record per CDR3 protein. The sample yields around 97,000 distinct CDR3 sequences, less than 14% seen once. Time point defined: longitudinal time-point 3. Libraries used 2 million unsorted PBMCs kept frozen in RNAlater. Study findings and constraints: Private repertoires in all groups were suggested, as expanded clones shared no CDR3 amino acid sequences across subjects.

This clonotype showed up many times. Its antigen is currently unknown. V lost 5 bases and J 5 bases, leaving 3 bases between the germline ends. Per germline, CDR1 DFQATT and CDR2 SNEGSKA (reference sequence). The CDR3 consists of 9 residues. The specimen sequenced was PBMCs. This TCR derives from a female donor with HTLV-1-associated myelopathy (HAM/TSP). J is TRBJ2-5 and V is TRBV20-1; the D is unclear. DNA for the CDR3: TGCAGTGCTGGGGAGACCCAGTACTTC. Protein: CSAGETQYF.